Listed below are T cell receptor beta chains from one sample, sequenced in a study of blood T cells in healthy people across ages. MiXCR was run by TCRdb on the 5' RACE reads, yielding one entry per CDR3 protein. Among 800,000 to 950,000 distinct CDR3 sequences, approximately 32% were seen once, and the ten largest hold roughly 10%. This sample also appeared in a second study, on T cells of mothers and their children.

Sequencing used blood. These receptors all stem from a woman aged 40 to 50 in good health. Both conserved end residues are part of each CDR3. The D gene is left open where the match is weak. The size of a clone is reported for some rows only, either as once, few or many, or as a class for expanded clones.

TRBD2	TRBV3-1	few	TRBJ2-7	TGTGCCAGCAGCCAAGACCTTAGCGGGGGTCGCTACGAGCAGTACTTC	CASSQDLSGGRYEQYF
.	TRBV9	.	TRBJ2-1	TGTGCCAGCAGCTTCCCTGCCCACAGGGAAGATGAGCAGTTCTTC	CASSFPAHREDEQFF
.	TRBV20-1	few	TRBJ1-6	TGCAGTGCTATTAAGACGACAGGTCAATATTCACCCCTCCACTTT	CSAIKTTGQYSPLHF
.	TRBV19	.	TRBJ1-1	TGTGCCAGTAGTCTAGGATTCAGGGGCGCCACTGAAGCTTTCTTT	CASSLGFRGATEAFF
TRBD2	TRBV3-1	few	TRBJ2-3	TGTGCCAGCAGCCATCTGGGACTAGCGGGGGGAGCCGATACGCAGTATTTT	CASSHLGLAGGADTQYF
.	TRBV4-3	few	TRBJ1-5	TGCGCCAGCAGCCAAGATTATACCGGGGAAGGCCAGCCCCAGCATTTT	CASSQDYTGEGQPQHF
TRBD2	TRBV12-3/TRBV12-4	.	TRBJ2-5	TGTGCCAGCAGTTTGGTTCTAGCGGGGGGGGTTGAGACCCAGTACTTC	CASSLVLAGGVETQYF
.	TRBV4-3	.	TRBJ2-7	TGCGCCAGCAGCCAAGTACAAACAACGGGCTCCTACAAGCAGTACTTC	CASSQVQTTGSYKQYF
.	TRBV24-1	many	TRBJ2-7	TGTGCCACCAGTGATTGGGACACCTACGAGCAGTACTTC	CATSDWDTYEQYF
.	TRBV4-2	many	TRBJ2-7	TGTGCCAGCAGCCAACCCGGGGACGGCGGAACGCCCTACGAGCAGTACTTC	CASSQPGDGGTPYEQYF
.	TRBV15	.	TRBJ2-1	TGTGCCACCAGCAGAGATGGAGGGGCCTACGAGCAGTTCTTC	CATSRDGGAYEQFF
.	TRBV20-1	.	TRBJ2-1	TGCAGTGCTAGTGAAAACCGTAACTCCTACAATGAGCAGTTCTTC	CSASENRNSYNEQFF
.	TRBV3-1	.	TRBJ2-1	TGTGCCAGCAGCCCCCGACCAGAATACAATGAGCAGTTCTTC	CASSPRPEYNEQFF
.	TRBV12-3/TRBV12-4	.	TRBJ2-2	TGTGCCAGCAGTCTTCGGGTGGCGGGACTCCTTCTTCGGAACACCGGGGAGCTGTTTTTT	CASSLRVAGLLLRNTGELFF
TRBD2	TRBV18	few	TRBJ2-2	TGTGCCAGCTCCCGCGGACTAGCGGGAGAGACCGGGGAGCTGTTTTTT	CASSRGLAGETGELFF